Here is one TCR beta chain with its context. Its antigen is undetermined. V was pared by 0 bases and J by 7 bases, with 8 bases of the junction left unmatched. Germline V gene data show CDR1 as LGHNA and CDR2 as YNFKEQ. The CDR3 extends over 17 amino acids. This entry comes from a study of cytomegalovirus exposure and HLA in healthy donors. Vbeta (60) and Jbeta (13) primers were used in the PCR. Clones were sequenced by immunoSEQ multiplex PCR, and TCRdb holds only the in-frame ones, with some missing. In the table there are 170,000 or so clones, about 80% of which are singletons. Study-wide results and limits: A missense DCLRE1C variant was associated with V- and J-gene trimming of TCR beta chains in a later analysis, and an independent cohort replicated the association.

Whereas donors were nominally healthy upon sampling, unrecorded immune exposures were probable. Material for sequencing was PBMCs. This sequence was found in a woman aged 55-70 years in good health and CMV-seropositive. The chain links TRBV4-2 to TRBJ1-4; 10 bases agree with TRBD1. The CDR3 region is CASSQDPTGGRTEKLFF. CDR3 nucleotides: TGTGCCAGCAGCCAAGATCCGACAGGGGGCAGGACTGAAAAACTGTTTTTT.